The entry below describes one T cell receptor beta chain. No antigen is known for it. Germline-derived CDR1 and CDR2 are SGHTA and FQGNSA. This CDR3 is 13 amino acids long. Trimming removed 2 bases at V and 4 bases at J, with 6 bases between. The PCR employed 60 Vbeta primers together with 13 Jbeta primers. Libraries were prepared by immunoSEQ multiplex PCR; TCRdb keeps only in-frame clonotypes and omits some of them. This table holds tens of thousands of clones, about 75% found once. This record belongs to a study of cytomegalovirus exposure and HLA in healthy donors. Study results and limitations: Across donors, sequencing depth was assumed by presence/absence analyses to be roughly uniform.

The rearrangement links TRBV7-2 to TRBJ1-5, with TRBD1 as a possible D gene (6 bases). The sequenced sample was PBMCs. The source of this sequence is a female donor in good health and CMV-seronegative. DNA for the CDR3: TGTGCCAGCAGCTTAAGGGGGAATCAGCCCCAGCATTTT. Protein: CASSLRGNQPQHF.